These 28 T cell receptor beta chains were sequenced from one sample in a study of cytomegalovirus exposure and HLA in healthy donors. The PCR had 60 Vbeta and 13 Jbeta primers. Produced via immunoSEQ multiplex PCR; TCRdb's table is partial and in-frame only. The sample has some 98,000 clones, about two thirds seen once; the top ten hold 2% to 2.5%. The sequenced material came from PBMCs. The receptors come from a man between 45 and 60 years old in good health and CMV-seronegative.

As for this clone: The germline gene is not matched at one end of the junction; a read error may be the cause. CDR3 residues: CASGDPGIKSYNEQFF. The CDR3 nucleotides are TGTGCCAGCGGTGACCCGGGGATTAAATCCTACAATGAGCAGTTCTTC. The rearrangement joins TRBV6-1 to TRBJ2-1; D possibly corresponds to TRBD2 (5 bases). The CDR3 extends over 16 amino acids. Per germline, CDR1 MNHNS and CDR2 SASEGT.

The chain recombines TRBV28 with TRBJ1-1; tentative D call: TRBD1 (6 bases). V lost 5 bases and J lost 3, with 16 bases in between. Germline CDR1 is MDHEN and CDR2 is SYDVKM. The CDR3 length is 15 residues. The CDR3 sequence is CASSPHGGADTEAFF. The DNA for the CDR3 is TGTGCCAGCAGTCCACACGGGGGGGCTGACACTGAAGCTTTCTTT.

The rearrangement uses TRBV7-9 and TRBJ2-7, with unresolved D. Germline lookup yields CDR1 SEHNR and CDR2 FQNEAQ (reference sequence). The V end was cut by 4 bases, the J end by 2 bases, with 3 bases between. CDR3 size: 11 residues. The CDR3 DNA sequence: TGTGCCAGCAGCTACACCTACGAGCAGTACTTC. This codes for CASSYTYEQYF.

The V call is TRBV11-2, the J call TRBJ1-2; TRBD1 is a possible D gene (5 bases). This CDR3 is 13 amino acids long. V was shortened by 5 bases and J by 7 bases, with 14 bases between the two germline ends. Germline V gene lookup returns CDR1 SGHAT and CDR2 FQNNGV. Here the CDR3 DNA reads TGTGCCAGCAGCCTTAGACGTGGGGCTGGCTACACCTTC. Translation gives CASSLRRGAGYTF.

The gene calls are TRBV5-1 and TRBJ2-2, with 9 positions matching TRBD2. Germline CDR1 is SGHRS and CDR2 is YFSETQ. Losses at the gene ends were 2 bases for V and 5 bases for J; bases not matched to a gene: 4. The CDR3 has 15 amino acids. The CDR3 sequence is CASSLSLAGTGELFF. CDR3 nucleotide sequence: TGCGCCAGCAGCTTATCCCTAGCGGGGACCGGGGAGCTGTTTTTT.

The J gene is TRBJ2-7, the V gene TRBV15; 8 bases line up with TRBD2. CDR3 length equals 15 residues. Per germline, CDR1 LNHNV and CDR2 YYDKDF (reference sequence). The V and J ends lost 1 base and 4 bases, in that order; junction bases with no gene match: 6. The CDR3 protein is CATSRVREGGYEQYF. Here the CDR3 DNA reads TGTGCCACCAGCAGAGTACGGGAGGGCGGTTACGAGCAGTACTTC.

This clone has only one observation. CDR3 nucleotide sequence: TGTGCCAGTAGTCTCGGGGCCGGGACTAGCGGAACCTACGAGCAGTACTTC. Translation gives CASSLGAGTSGTYEQYF. The chain uses TRBV19 and TRBJ2-7; TRBD2 matches at 11 bases. This CDR3 has 17 amino acids. Germline lookup yields CDR1 LNHDA and CDR2 SQIVND (reference sequence). Unmatched junction bases numbered 11, after V lost 5 bases and J lost 2 bases.

This chain uses TRBV19 with TRBJ2-2, with a weak D call TRBD1 (6 bases). From germline, CDR1 is LNHDA and CDR2 SQIVND (reference sequence). The CDR3 is 16 residues long. The germline V and J ends were trimmed by 10 bases and 3 bases, with 21 bases remaining between them. The CDR3 DNA sequence: TGTGCCACCCGGGACACGGATTGGGGGTACACCGGGGAGCTGTTTTTT. This codes for CATRDTDWGYTGELFF.

This chain connects TRBV2 to TRBJ2-7; 10 bases fit TRBD2. The CDR3 has 16 residues. CDR1 and CDR2 from the germline V gene are SNHLY and FYNNEI. The V and J ends lost 1 base and 7 bases, in that order; junction bases with no gene match: 10. The chain's CDR3 is CASSEGLAGGLGEQYF. The DNA for the CDR3 is TGTGCCAGCAGTGAAGGTTTAGCGGGAGGTCTAGGGGAGCAGTACTTC.

J is TRBJ2-1 and V is TRBV5-1; 12 bases fit TRBD2. V lost 0 bases to trimming and J lost 8 bases; unmatched junction nucleotides: 0. This CDR3 comprises 14 residues. Germline CDR1 SGHRS, CDR2 YFSETQ. CDR3 DNA: TGCGCCAGCAGCTTGGGACTAGCGGGGGATGAGCAGTTCTTC. Encoded protein: CASSLGLAGDEQFF.

This clone was recorded only once. This chain connects TRBV4-1 to TRBJ1-5, with D possibly being TRBD1 (6 bases). V was shortened by 0 bases and J by 1 base, with 10 bases between the two germline ends. CDR3 length: 16 amino acids. Germline V gives CDR1 MGHRA, CDR2 YSYEKL. Here the CDR3 reads CASSQDPGASNQPQHF. The DNA for the CDR3 is TGCGCCAGCAGCCAAGATCCAGGGGCGAGCAATCAGCCCCAGCATTTT.

This rearrangement joins TRBV27 to TRBJ2-7; perhaps TRBD1 as D (5 bases). The CDR3 extends over 14 amino acids. Germline values: CDR1 MNHEY, CDR2 SMNVEV (reference sequence). Deletions cut 4 bases from V and 0 bases from J, with 10 bases between. CDR3 amino acids: CASSSTGLSYEQYF. DNA for the CDR3: TGTGCCAGCAGTTCCACAGGCCTCTCCTACGAGCAGTACTTC.

This chain links TRBV5-1 with TRBJ1-1; no clear D gene. The CDR3 totals 14 residues. V lost 0 bases to trimming and J lost 0 bases, with 6 bases between them. Germline CDR1 and CDR2: SGHRS and YFSETQ. CDR3 nucleotides: TGCGCCAGCAGCTTGGACGGTGTGAACACTGAAGCTTTCTTT. This codes for CASSLDGVNTEAFF.

J is TRBJ1-1 and V is TRBV18, with D uncertain. Between the trimmed V and J ends, which lost 3 bases and 7 bases, there was a span of 15 bases. CDR1 is KGHSH, CDR2 LQKENI, per germline. The CDR3 spans 14 residues. CDR3 sequence: CASSPVDLGGEAFF. CDR3 bases: TGTGCCAGCTCACCGGTTGATCTCGGCGGTGAAGCTTTCTTT.

The chain has TRBV28 and TRBJ1-2; TRBD1 matches at 9 bases. Germline CDR1 and CDR2: MDHEN and SYDVKM. The CDR3 has 15 amino acids. Trimming took 3 bases from V and 7 from J; bases not matched to a gene: 9. CDR3 sequence: CASSFPNPGQGGYTF. The DNA for the CDR3 is TGTGCCAGCAGTTTCCCAAACCCGGGACAGGGTGGCTACACCTTC.

To note about this clone: The junction departs from the called germline gene at one end, perhaps through a read error. The chain recombines TRBV7-7 with TRBJ2-3; 7 bases align to TRBD1. The germline CDR1 and CDR2 sequences are SSHAT and FNYEAQ (reference sequence). The CDR3 sequence is 15 residues long. In DNA, the CDR3 is TGTGCTAGCAGCCGACAGGGTTCTAGCACAGATACGCAGTATTTT. Amino acids: CASSRQGSSTDTQYF.

The chain uses TRBV6-1 and TRBJ2-7; 7 bases are shared with TRBD2. This CDR3 is 16 amino acids long. The J segment lost 4 bases and the V segment lost 4 bases, leaving 13 bases of the junction unmatched. CDR1 is MNHNS, CDR2 SASEGT, per germline. The CDR3 sequence: CASSGRGGGPNYEQYF. Here the CDR3 DNA reads TGTGCCAGCAGTGGGCGGGGCGGGGGACCGAATTACGAGCAGTACTTC.

The chain couples TRBV5-1 to TRBJ2-2; D may be TRBD2 (6 bases). V was shortened by 0 bases and J by 4 bases, with 10 bases between the two germline ends. This CDR3 contains 15 residues. CDR1 and CDR2 from the germline V gene are SGHRS and YFSETQ. This CDR3 reads CASSLAGGATGELFF. The CDR3 nucleotides read TGCGCCAGCAGCTTGGCTGGCGGGGCCACCGGGGAGCTGTTTTTT.

A few counts support this clone. The chain employs TRBV5-6 and TRBJ1-1; D may be TRBD1 (5 bases). The V gene lost 4 bases and the J gene lost 5 bases, with 21 bases spanning the gap. There are 16 residues in the CDR3. The germline CDR1 and CDR2 sequences are SGHDT and YYEEEE. CDR3 bases: TGTGCCAGCAGCCGGGTCGAGGCCAGGGCTCGAACTGAAGCTTTCTTT. It yields the protein CASSRVEARARTEAFF.

The V and J genes are TRBV7-8 and TRBJ2-2; perhaps TRBD2 as D (6 bases). Trimming cost V 4 bases and J 4 bases, with 10 bases left between them. CDR1 and CDR2 from the germline V gene are SGHVS and FQNEAQ. This CDR3 has 14 amino acids. The CDR3 DNA sequence: TGTGCCAGCAGCTATGACGGGGGCACCGGGGAGCTGTTTTTT. Translation gives CASSYDGGTGELFF.

The chain links TRBV27 to TRBJ2-3; 14 bases map to TRBD2. From germline, CDR1 is MNHEY and CDR2 SMNVEV (reference sequence). V lost 4 bases, J lost 1 base, and 4 bases stayed unmatched. CDR3 length: 17 residues. The DNA of the CDR3 is TGTGCCAGCAGTTACCAGGGACTAGCGGGGGGCACAGATACGCAGTATTTT. This encodes CASSYQGLAGGTDTQYF.

This clone occurred a few times. The chain links TRBV30 to TRBJ2-5, with D possibly TRBD2 on 5 matching bases. The J call may be mistaken, given a closer DNA end match to TRBJ2-7. CDR1 is GTSNPN and CDR2 is SVGIG in the germline V gene (reference sequence). There are 13 residues in the CDR3. Written as DNA, the CDR3 is TGTGCCTGTCTAGCTGGAGGAGACTACGAGCAGTACTTC. Amino acid sequence: CACLAGGDYEQYF.

This chain uses TRBV7-9 with TRBJ2-5, with D maybe TRBD1 (6 bases). The closer fit of TRBJ2-7 to the DNA end suggests the J call may be wrong. The CDR3 is 13 amino acids. CDR1 is SEHNR and CDR2 is FQNEAQ in the germline V gene (reference sequence). CDR3 sequence (DNA): TGTGCCAGCAGCTCCCCGACAGGCTACGAGCAGTACTTC. Residues: CASSSPTGYEQYF.

This clone was seen a handful of times. The chain joins TRBV6-5 to TRBJ2-1, with TRBD2 matching over 9 bases. The V gene end was trimmed by 8 bases and the J gene end by 7 bases; junction bases not matched to a gene: 9. This CDR3 spans 14 amino acids. Germline lookup yields CDR1 MNHEY and CDR2 SVGAGI. The CDR3: CASASGGWGNEQFF. CDR3 nucleotides: TGTGCCAGCGCCAGCGGGGGGTGGGGGAATGAGCAGTTCTTC.

The chain combines TRBV11-2 with TRBJ1-5, with TRBD1 matching over 8 bases. Trimming at V came to 5 bases and at J to 4 bases, leaving 7 bases not matched to a gene. The V gene's germline CDR1 is SGHAT and CDR2 FQNNGV. The CDR3 contains 15 residues. The CDR3 loop reads CASSKEGQENQPQHF. The CDR3 DNA reads TGTGCCAGCAGCAAAGAGGGACAGGAGAATCAGCCCCAGCATTTT.

The chain has TRBV30 and TRBJ2-7; TRBD1 matches 7 bases. This CDR3 has 12 amino acids. Per the germline V gene, CDR1 is GTSNPN and CDR2 is SVGIG (reference sequence). Trimming removed 0 bases from V and 5 bases from J; junction bases left unmatched: 1. CDR3 coding DNA: TGTGCCTGGAGTGTACAGGGGAACGAGCAGTACTTC. It is translated as CAWSVQGNEQYF.

This chain connects TRBV4-1 to TRBJ2-1; 8 positions match TRBD1. The junction had 15 bases not matched to a gene; V was cut back by 4 bases and J by 7 bases. Germline V gives CDR1 MGHRA, CDR2 YSYEKL. The CDR3 spans 17 residues. CDR3 sequence (DNA): TGCGCCAGCAGCCCCCCGAGTCGCGGGACAGGCGAAAATGAGCAGTTCTTC. Its protein product is CASSPPSRGTGENEQFF.

This chain uses TRBV18 with TRBJ2-1; no reliable D call. The CDR3 loop spans 11 amino acids. Trimming stripped 6 bases from V and 8 bases from J, with 8 bases between. CDR1 KGHSH and CDR2 LQKENI come from the germline V gene. CDR3 sequence: CASSPRDEQFF. The CDR3 region has the DNA TGTGCCAGCTCCCCTCGAGATGAGCAGTTCTTC.